In its sample, the clone carrying this T cell receptor (beta chain) was seen a few times. What it binds is not known. V lost 5 bases to trimming and J lost 1 base, with 14 bases between them. Germline-derived CDR1 and CDR2 are SGHTA and FQGNSA. The CDR3 consists of 15 residues. The entry originates in a study of cytotoxic CD8 clonotypes in ibrutinib-treated CLL. Across the study: Patients: 11 relapsed/refractory, fewer than 16 treatment-naive, under 18 IGHV unmutated.

Sequencing sought depths of 1 in 200,000 to 1 in 1 million T cells. TCRdb keeps only in-frame clones here, not all; method: immunoSEQ multiplex PCR. The sample has roughly 180,000 clones, about four fifths seen once. Study observations and caveats: Under treatment, the uncommon public clonotypes either contracted or remained stable. Clonality measured at baseline exceeded age-matched healthy donors, tracking circulating CD8+ T-cell counts.

V usage is TRBV7-2 and J usage is TRBJ1-1; D uncertain. Source: PBMCs, taken after 24 months of ibrutinib treatment. The sequence was obtained from a human donor with chronic lymphocytic leukemia. Written as DNA, the CDR3 is TGTGCCAGCAGCCCCCGGGGAGGGCAGAACACTGAAGCTTTCTTT. It codes for CASSPRGGQNTEAFF.